This T cell receptor beta chain was sequenced during a study of PD-1 blockade in classical Hodgkin lymphoma. Sequenced by immunoSEQ multiplex PCR; TCRdb stores in-frame clones only, minus some. The sample has 25,000 to 30,000 clones; roughly 90% are singletons. Time point described: newly diagnosed, previously untreated cHL patient sample. Magnetic negative selection was used to purify CD4+ T cells from thawed PBMCs. In regard to this clone: Its antigen is unknown.

Overall study results and limits: Lower baseline TCR diversity was reported for newly diagnosed patients than for healthy donors. Repertoires differed for reasons still undefined, possibly disease activity or prior therapy.

This receptor was obtained from a human donor with classical Hodgkin lymphoma. Sequencing was performed on CD4+ T cells from blood.

The CDR3 DNA sequence: TGCGCCAGCAGCCAGCCAGGGCTGGAGAGCCATGAAAAACTGTTTTTT. Its protein is CASSQPGLESHEKLFF. This chain links TRBV4-1 with TRBJ1-4, with D maybe TRBD1 (5 bases). The CDR3 length is 16 residues. V was trimmed by 3 bases and J by 6 bases, leaving 17 bases between them. Germline assignment: CDR1 MGHRA and CDR2 YSYEKL.